This T cell receptor beta chain was identified in a study of blood T cell repertoires in COVID-19. Study-level background: Specimens from acute and convalescent COVID-19 originated in the United States, Italy and Spain.

In the original workflow: Reference gene primer amplification gave estimated nucleated cell counts. Only in-frame clones appear in the TCRdb table, and some are missing; sequencing was by immunoSEQ multiplex PCR. The V and J calls and clone size were taken over from that table, and D and trimming were inferred from the DNA. The sample has 130,000 to 150,000 clones; about nine tenths are singletons. V was pared by 4 bases and J by 2 bases, with 14 bases between. This CDR3 is 15 amino acids long. In germline, CDR1 is SGHDT, CDR2 YYEEEE. The sequenced material came from peripheral blood. The TCR was taken from a human donor in a cohort sampled during active COVID-19. The J gene is TRBJ2-3, the V gene TRBV5-6; TRBD2 is a possible D gene (7 bases). CDR3 coding DNA: TGTGCCAGCAGCCTGGGGGGGCAACACACAGATACGCAGTATTTT. Amino acid sequence: CASSLGGQHTDTQYF.